The 24 T cell receptor beta chains presented below share a single source sample, sequenced in a study of CD8 T cells in Susac syndrome. Random hexamers primed reverse transcription of about 0.5 to 1 ug RNA. TCRdb re-called the immunoSEQ multiplex PCR reads with MiXCR, one entry per CDR3 protein. The sample yields 100,000 to 150,000 distinct CDR3 sequences, about 96% seen once. Material for sequencing was CD4+ T cells from PBMCs. Receptors were obtained from a human donor in good health.

The chain combines TRBV7-2 with TRBJ2-7, with D uncertain. Germline CDR1 is SGHTA and CDR2 is FQGNSA. The CDR3 extends over 15 amino acids. Between the trimmed V and J ends, which lost 1 base and 2 bases, there was a span of 12 bases. The CDR3 sequence is CASSLGAGAPYEQYF. The CDR3 region has the DNA TGTGCCAGCAGCTTAGGGGCAGGCGCCCCCTACGAGCAGTACTTC.

In its sample, this clonotype was seen once. This chain joins TRBV19 and TRBJ2-7; 7 nucleotides align to TRBD1. The V segment lost 4 bases and the J segment 6 bases; nucleotides outside the gene matches: 9. The CDR3 length is 14 residues. Germline V CDR1 and CDR2: LNHDA, SQIVND (reference sequence). The CDR3 reads CASSKAGGFGEQYF. The CDR3 bases are TGTGCCAGTAGTAAGGCAGGGGGTTTCGGCGAGCAGTACTTC. Full variable domain (missing parts from reference TRBV19 and TRBJ2-7): DGGITQSPKYLFRKEGQNVTLSCEQNLNHDAMYWYRQDPGQGLRLIYYSQIVNDFQKGDIAEGYSVSREKKESFPLTVTSAQKNPTAFYLCASSKAGGFGEQYFGPGTRLTVT.

The chain combines TRBV5-1 with TRBJ2-5; the D gene is possibly TRBD1 (6 bases). Trimming removed 4 bases at V and 2 bases at J, with 15 bases between. The CDR3 runs to 15 residues. Germline-derived CDR1 and CDR2 are SGHRS and YFSETQ. For the CDR3, the DNA is TGCGCCAGCAGCCTCACAGGGAAGTTACAAGAGACCCAGTACTTC. Its translation: CASSLTGKLQETQYF.

The CDR3 sequence is CAWKFSGVVQETQYF. The CDR3, as DNA: TGTGCCTGGAAGTTTAGCGGGGTGGTCCAAGAGACCCAGTACTTC. The rearrangement links TRBV30 to TRBJ2-5; 8 nucleotides agree with TRBD2. Trimming removed 4 bases from V and 1 base from J; junction bases left unmatched: 8. CDR1 GTSNPN and CDR2 SVGIG come from the germline V gene (reference sequence). This CDR3 has 15 residues.

This clonotype was found once. The chain uses TRBV6-6 and TRBJ1-1, with D perhaps TRBD1 (5 bases). From germline, CDR1 is MNHNY and CDR2 SVGAGI (reference sequence). V lost 0 bases, J lost 3 bases, and 14 bases lay in between. This CDR3 is built from 16 residues. The CDR3 DNA sequence: TGTGCCAGCAGTTACTCGATTATGGGACTTGACACTGAAGCTTTCTTT. Protein: CASSYSIMGLDTEAFF.

The chain recombines TRBV29-1 with TRBJ1-2, with D possibly being TRBD1 (5 bases). The germline gives CDR1 SQVTM, CDR2 ANQGSEA. There are 12 residues in the CDR3. The V gene lost 6 bases and the J gene lost 5 bases, with 13 bases spanning the gap. CDR3 bases: TGCAGCGTCGGGGACTCAATTTATGGCTACACCTTC. This gives the protein CSVGDSIYGYTF.

The chain recombines TRBV24-1 with TRBJ2-3, with unresolved D. V dropped 0 bases and J dropped 5 bases, with 5 bases sitting between them. Germline CDR1 KGHDR, CDR2 SFDVKD. The CDR3 sequence is 13 residues long. This CDR3 is CATSDLLGDTQYF. CDR3 nucleotides: TGTGCCACCAGTGATTTGTTGGGAGATACGCAGTATTTT.

This rearrangement joins TRBV14 to TRBJ2-3, with D hard to call. Germline-derived CDR1 and CDR2 are SGHDN and FVKESK. The length of the CDR3 is 13 residues. Trimming took off 4 bases at V and 2 bases at J, with 7 bases between the two ends. The CDR3 here is CASSPPFTDTQYF. CDR3 DNA sequence: TGTGCCAGCAGCCCACCGTTCACAGATACGCAGTATTTT.

The J gene is TRBJ2-1, the V gene TRBV19; TRBD1 aligns across 7 bases. The CDR3 is made up of 15 amino acids. Unmatched junction bases numbered 9, after V lost 5 bases and J lost 5 bases. Per the germline V gene, CDR1 is LNHDA and CDR2 is SQIVND (reference sequence). DNA of the CDR3: TGTGCCAGTAGTTGGATGGGACAGAGAAACAATGAGCAGTTCTTC. Amino acids: CASSWMGQRNNEQFF.

This chain joins TRBV4-2 and TRBJ2-5, with D maybe TRBD1 (6 bases). V was trimmed by 1 base and J by 5 bases, leaving 11 bases between them. The CDR3 has 14 residues. Germline V gene data show CDR1 as LGHNA and CDR2 as YNFKEQ. The DNA for the CDR3 is TGTGCCAGCAGCCAAGCGGACAGACGGGAGACCCAGTACTTC. Translating it yields CASSQADRRETQYF.

The V gene is TRBV7-9, the J gene TRBJ2-7; no definite D call. This CDR3 contains 13 residues. The V end lost 1 base, the J end lost 9 bases, and 13 bases lay between the germline ends. Germline CDR1 and CDR2: SEHNR and FQNEAQ (reference sequence). The CDR3 is CASSLDLLTGQYF. CDR3 sequence (DNA): TGTGCCAGCAGCTTAGACCTGTTGACGGGGCAGTACTTC.

The V call is TRBV2, the J call TRBJ2-2; D assignment may be TRBD1 or TRBD2 (5 bases each). With 6 bases removed from V and 0 bases from J, the gap between germline ends came to 11 bases. The length of the CDR3 is 15 residues. From germline, CDR1 is SNHLY and CDR2 FYNNEI. This CDR3 reads CASRSGTTNTGELFF. The CDR3 bases are TGTGCCAGCAGGTCCGGGACGACGAACACCGGGGAGCTGTTTTTT.

The chain joins TRBV29-1 to TRBJ1-4, with D uncertain. This CDR3 is built from 13 residues. The germline V gene encodes CDR1 SQVTM and CDR2 ANQGSEA. Trimming shortened V by 6 bases and J by 8 bases, and 16 bases separated the two germline ends. This CDR3 reads CSVEFRTGEKLFF. CDR3 DNA: TGCAGCGTAGAGTTTAGGACCGGCGAAAAACTGTTTTTT. The whole variable domain, remainder taken from reference TRBV29-1 and TRBJ1-4, is SAVISQKPSRDICQRGTSLTIQCQVDSQVTMMFWYRQQPGQSLTLIATANQGSEATYESGFVIDKFPISRPNLTFSTLTVSNMSPEDSSIYLCSVEFRTGEKLFFGSGTQLSVL.

J is TRBJ2-7 and V is TRBV7-6; D not certain. Per the germline V gene, CDR1 is SGHVS and CDR2 is FNYEAQ. Between the trimmed V and J ends, which lost 5 bases and 0 bases, there was a span of 14 bases. This CDR3 is built from 15 residues. The CDR3 DNA reads TGTGCCAGCAGCGCCGGGCCGTCATACTCCTACGAGCAGTACTTC. As protein: CASSAGPSYSYEQYF.

The chain couples TRBV28 to TRBJ2-5, with no clear D. CDR3 length: 15 amino acids. The germline V gene has CDR1 MDHEN and CDR2 SYDVKM. The V and J ends lost 4 bases and 3 bases respectively, with 15 bases between them. CDR3 in amino acids: CASSSPSLGEETQYF. As DNA, the CDR3 is TGTGCCAGCAGTTCCCCCTCGCTGGGTGAAGAGACCCAGTACTTC.

This chain connects TRBV29-1 to TRBJ1-1, with TRBD1 matching over 7 bases. The CDR3 length is 13 residues. Germline V gene lookup returns CDR1 SQVTM and CDR2 ANQGSEA. The J segment lost 3 bases and the V segment lost 7 bases, leaving 8 bases of the junction unmatched. Here the CDR3 reads CSAQSRGDTEAFF. Here the CDR3 DNA reads TGCAGCGCACAGAGCAGGGGGGACACTGAAGCTTTCTTT.

This chain connects TRBV7-9 to TRBJ2-5; perhaps TRBD2 as D (6 bases). Germline CDR1 and CDR2: SEHNR and FQNEAQ (reference sequence). Trimming pared 6 bases from V and 4 bases from J, leaving 15 bases between. The CDR3 contains 14 residues. The CDR3 reads CASSGGSVGETQYF. In DNA form, the CDR3 reads TGTGCCAGCAGTGGAGGGAGTGTTGGAGAGACCCAGTACTTC.

Only a few counts were recorded for this clonotype. V usage is TRBV18 and J usage is TRBJ1-1; D unresolved. CDR1 KGHSH and CDR2 LQKENI come from the germline V gene. The length of the CDR3 is 13 residues. V was shortened by 4 bases and J by 1 base, with 7 bases between the two germline ends. This CDR3 reads CASSLRENTEAFF. As DNA, the CDR3 is TGTGCCAGCTCACTCCGGGAGAACACTGAAGCTTTCTTT.

This sequence joins TRBV15 and TRBJ2-7; D possibly matches TRBD1 or TRBD2 (6 bases each). Trimming removed 0 bases at V and 3 bases at J, with 9 bases between. Germline V CDR1 and CDR2: LNHNV, YYDKDF (reference sequence). CDR3 length: 14 amino acids. The CDR3 spells CATSRDKGGYEQYF. In DNA form, the CDR3 reads TGTGCCACCAGCAGAGATAAGGGGGGCTACGAGCAGTACTTC.

This chain uses TRBV7-9 with TRBJ1-2; 11 bases are shared with TRBD1. The V segment lost 5 bases and the J segment 5 bases; nucleotides outside the gene matches: 10. Germline CDR1 reads SEHNR; CDR2 reads FQNEAQ (reference sequence). This CDR3 region has 16 residues. CDR3 loop: CASSPRGTGGPYGYTF. In nucleotides, the CDR3 is TGTGCCAGCAGCCCACGAGGGACAGGGGGGCCTTATGGCTACACCTTC.

J is TRBJ2-7 and V is TRBV7-9; the D gene is possibly TRBD1 (6 bases). Trimming shortened V by 3 bases and J by 2 bases, and 14 bases separated the two germline ends. Germline CDR1 is SEHNR and CDR2 is FQNEAQ (reference sequence). The CDR3 covers 15 residues. The CDR3 sequence: CASSFTGRQAYEQYF. Here the CDR3 DNA reads TGTGCCAGCAGCTTTACAGGGAGACAAGCCTACGAGCAGTACTTC.

This clonotype was counted only a few times. The chain combines TRBV6-1 with TRBJ1-5, with a tentative D call TRBD1 (5 bases). CDR3 length: 14 amino acids. Germline values: CDR1 MNHNS, CDR2 SASEGT. V lost 4 bases, J lost 0 bases, and 7 bases lay in between. The chain's CDR3 is CASSGGYSNQPQHF. CDR3 bases: TGTGCCAGCAGTGGGGGCTATAGCAATCAGCCCCAGCATTTT.

The rearrangement links TRBV6-5 to TRBJ2-2; D is undetermined. CDR3 length: 16 residues. V lost 0 bases, J lost 0 bases, and 8 bases lay in between. CDR1 and CDR2 from the germline V gene are MNHEY and SVGAGI. In DNA, the CDR3 is TGTGCCAGCAGTTACTCTTTAGCTGCGAACACCGGGGAGCTGTTTTTT. Translated: CASSYSLAANTGELFF.

The CDR3 here is CASSLEPGRETQYF. For the CDR3, the DNA is TGCGCCAGCAGCTTGGAGCCAGGGCGGGAGACCCAGTACTTC. The rearrangement links TRBV5-1 to TRBJ2-5; tentatively, D is TRBD1 (5 bases). The CDR3 contains 14 residues. In germline, CDR1 is SGHRS, CDR2 YFSETQ. The ends were cut back, 0 bases at V and 5 bases at J, with 11 bases in the middle.